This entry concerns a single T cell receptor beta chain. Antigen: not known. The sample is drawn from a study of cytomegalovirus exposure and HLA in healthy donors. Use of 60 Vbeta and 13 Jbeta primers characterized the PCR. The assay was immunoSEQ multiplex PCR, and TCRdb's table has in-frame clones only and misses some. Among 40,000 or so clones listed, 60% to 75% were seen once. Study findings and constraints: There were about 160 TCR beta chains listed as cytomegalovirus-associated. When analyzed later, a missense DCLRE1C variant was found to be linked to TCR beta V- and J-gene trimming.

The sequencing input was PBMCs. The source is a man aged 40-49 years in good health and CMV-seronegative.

CDR3 nucleotides: TGTGCCAGCAGCGCGGCCGACAGGGACATCCAAGAGACCCAGTACTTC. It codes for CASSAADRDIQETQYF. This sequence joins TRBV5-4 and TRBJ2-5; 7 nucleotides line up with TRBD1. V was clipped by 4 bases and J by 1 base; unmatched bases: 10. CDR1 is SGHNT, CDR2 YYREEE, per germline (reference sequence). This CDR3 spans 16 amino acids.